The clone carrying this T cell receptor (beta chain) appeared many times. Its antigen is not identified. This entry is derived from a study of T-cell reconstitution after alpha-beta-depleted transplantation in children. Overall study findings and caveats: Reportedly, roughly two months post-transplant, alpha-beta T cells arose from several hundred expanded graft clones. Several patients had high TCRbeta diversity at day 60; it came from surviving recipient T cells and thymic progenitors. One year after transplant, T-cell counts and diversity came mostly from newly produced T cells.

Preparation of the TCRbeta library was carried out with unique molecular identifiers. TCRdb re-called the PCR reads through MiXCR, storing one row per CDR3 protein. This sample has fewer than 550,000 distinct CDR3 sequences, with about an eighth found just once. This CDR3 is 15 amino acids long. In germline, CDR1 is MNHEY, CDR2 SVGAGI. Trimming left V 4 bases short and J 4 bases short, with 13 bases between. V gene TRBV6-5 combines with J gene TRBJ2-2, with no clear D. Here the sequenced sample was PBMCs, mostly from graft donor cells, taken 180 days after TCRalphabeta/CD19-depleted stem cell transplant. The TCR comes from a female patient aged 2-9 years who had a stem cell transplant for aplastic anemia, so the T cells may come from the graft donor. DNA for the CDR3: TGTGCCAGCAGTTGGTTGAAGGAATCCACCGGGGAGCTGTTTTTT. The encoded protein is CASSWLKESTGELFF.